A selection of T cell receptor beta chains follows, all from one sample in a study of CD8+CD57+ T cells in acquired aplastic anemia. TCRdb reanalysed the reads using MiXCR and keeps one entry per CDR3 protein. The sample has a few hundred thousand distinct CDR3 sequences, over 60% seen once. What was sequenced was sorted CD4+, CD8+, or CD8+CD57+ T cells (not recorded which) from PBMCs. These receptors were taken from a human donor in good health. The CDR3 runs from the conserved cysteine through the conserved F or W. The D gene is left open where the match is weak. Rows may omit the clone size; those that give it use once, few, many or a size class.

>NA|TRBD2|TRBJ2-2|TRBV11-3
CASSFVGSGRAGTGELFF
TGTGCCAGCAGCTTTGTTGGGAGCGGGAGGGCAGGCACCGGGGAGCTGTTTTTT
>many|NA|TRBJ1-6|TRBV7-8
CASSFGGRNPFGAPLHF
TGTGCCAGCAGCTTCGGGGGGCGCAATCCCTTCGGGGCACCCCTCCACTTT
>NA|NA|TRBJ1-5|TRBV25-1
CASSAQGSNQPQHF
TGTGCCAGCAGCGCACAGGGTAGCAATCAGCCCCAGCATTTT
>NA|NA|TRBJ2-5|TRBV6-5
CASSSPGPNQETQYF
TGTGCCAGCAGCTCCCCCGGCCCCAACCAAGAGACCCAGTACTTC
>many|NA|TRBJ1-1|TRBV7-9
CASSLEDWASTEAFF
TGTGCCAGCAGCTTAGAAGATTGGGCTTCTACTGAGGCTTTCTTT
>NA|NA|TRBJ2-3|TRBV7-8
CATTRGGGHTDTQYF
TGTGCCACTACCCGGGGCGGGGGACATACAGATACGCAGTATTTT
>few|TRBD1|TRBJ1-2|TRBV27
CASSTGQGADYGYTF
TGTGCCAGCAGTACCGGACAGGGGGCTGACTATGGCTACACCTTC
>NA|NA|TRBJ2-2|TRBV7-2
CASSLLSTNTGELFF
TGTGCCAGCAGCTTACTGTCCACGAACACCGGGGAGCTGTTTTTT
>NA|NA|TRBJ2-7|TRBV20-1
CSASRNWVSGYEQYF
TGCAGTGCCAGCAGGAACTGGGTCAGTGGCTACGAGCAGTACTTC
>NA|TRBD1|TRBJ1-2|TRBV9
CASSVGTEGGYTF
TGTGCCAGCAGCGTGGGGACAGAAGGTGGCTACACCTTC
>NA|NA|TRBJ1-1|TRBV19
CASLHRTVLNTEAFF
TGTGCCAGTCTTCACAGGACAGTCCTGAACACTGAAGCTTTCTTT
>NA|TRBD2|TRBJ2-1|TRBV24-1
CATSDVVLAGVREQFF
TGTGCCACCAGTGATGTGGTTCTAGCGGGAGTTCGGGAGCAGTTCTTC
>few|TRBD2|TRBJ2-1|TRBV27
CASSLYSGGYDEQFF
TGTGCCAGCAGTTTATATAGCGGGGGTTATGATGAGCAGTTCTTC
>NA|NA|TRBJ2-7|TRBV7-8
CASSSLGAREQYF
TGTGCCAGCAGCTCCCTCGGGGCTCGGGAGCAGTACTTC
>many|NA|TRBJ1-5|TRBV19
CASTPRWAVEPQHF
TGTGCCAGTACTCCAAGGTGGGCAGTGGAACCCCAGCATTTT
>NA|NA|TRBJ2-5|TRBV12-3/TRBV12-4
CASSSQNGQETQYF
TGTGCCAGCAGTTCACAAAACGGCCAAGAGACCCAGTACTTC
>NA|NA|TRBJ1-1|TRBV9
CASSVAIQGIGTEAFF
TGTGCCAGCAGCGTAGCGATACAAGGGATTGGCACTGAAGCTTTCTTT
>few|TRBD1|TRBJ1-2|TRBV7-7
CASSWAGQGYGYTF
TGTGCCAGCAGCTGGGCCGGACAGGGGTATGGCTACACCTTC
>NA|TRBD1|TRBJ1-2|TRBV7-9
CASSPPGTGGTGYTF
TGTGCCAGCAGCCCGCCCGGGACAGGGGGTACTGGCTACACCTTC
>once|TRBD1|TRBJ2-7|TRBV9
CASSVGTGFEQYF
TGTGCCAGCAGCGTAGGGACAGGGTTTGAGCAGTACTTC
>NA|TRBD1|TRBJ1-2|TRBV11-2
CASSIQGVDGYTF
TGTGCCAGCAGCATACAGGGGGTAGATGGCTACACCTTC
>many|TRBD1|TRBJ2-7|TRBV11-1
CASSPWESGGWYEQYF
TGTGCCAGCAGCCCCTGGGAATCAGGGGGCTGGTACGAGCAGTACTTC
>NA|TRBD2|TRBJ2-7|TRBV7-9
CASSLTSGRASEQYF
TGTGCCAGCAGCTTAACTAGCGGGAGGGCATCCGAGCAGTACTTC
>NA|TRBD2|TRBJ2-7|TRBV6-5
CASSLVRGSLYEQYF
TGTGCCAGCAGTTTGGTGCGGGGGTCCCTCTACGAGCAGTACTTC
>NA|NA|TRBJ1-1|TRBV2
CASRGPQKNTEAFF
TGTGCCAGCAGGGGCCCACAGAAGAACACTGAAGCTTTCTTT
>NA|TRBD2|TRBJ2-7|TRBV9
CASGPAGDPSYEQYF
TGTGCCAGCGGACCAGCGGGGGACCCCTCCTACGAGCAGTACTTC
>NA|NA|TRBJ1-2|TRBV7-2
CASSYLLGGANYGYTF
TGTGCCAGCAGTTACCTTCTTGGTGGGGCCAACTATGGCTACACCTTC
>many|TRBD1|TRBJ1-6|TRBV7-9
CASTTSAGGVSPLHF
TGTGCCAGCACCACATCGGCAGGGGGTGTTTCACCCCTCCACTTT
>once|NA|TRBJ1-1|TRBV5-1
CASSLTDSGTEAFF
TGCGCCAGCAGCTTGACGGACAGCGGCACTGAAGCTTTCTTT
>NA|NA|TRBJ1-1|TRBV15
CATSRDPRLGNTEAFF
TGTGCCACCAGCAGAGACCCCCGACTTGGGAACACTGAAGCTTTCTTT
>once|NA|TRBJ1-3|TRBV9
CASSVGHRQLGNTIYF
TGTGCCAGCAGCGTAGGTCATCGGCAGCTCGGAAACACCATATATTTT
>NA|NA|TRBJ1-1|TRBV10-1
CASSGDQNTEAFF
TGCGCCAGCAGTGGAGACCAGAACACTGAAGCTTTCTTT
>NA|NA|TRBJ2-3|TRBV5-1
CASSLVRTLGRTDTQYF
TGTGCCAGCAGCTTGGTGAGGACTCTCGGACGCACAGATACGCAGTATTTT
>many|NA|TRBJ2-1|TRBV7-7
CASSPGLGQHEQFF
TGTGCTAGCAGCCCCGGACTTGGCCAGCATGAGCAGTTCTTC
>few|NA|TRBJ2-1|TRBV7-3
CAASRGTRTNEQFF
TGTGCCGCCAGCCGAGGGACACGTACCAATGAGCAGTTCTTC
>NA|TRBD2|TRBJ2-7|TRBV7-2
CASSLVAGGEQYF
TGTGCCAGCAGCTTAGTGGCGGGGGGCGAGCAGTACTTC
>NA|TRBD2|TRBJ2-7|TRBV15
CATSRGTSGGGYEQYF
TGTGCCACCAGCAGAGGGACTAGCGGGGGGGGCTACGAGCAGTACTTC
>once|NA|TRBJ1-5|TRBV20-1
CSAREPPGGNQPQHF
TGCAGTGCTAGAGAACCCCCCGGGGGCAATCAGCCCCAGCATTTT
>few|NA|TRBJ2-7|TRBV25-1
CASSDDRNYEQYF
TGTGCCAGCAGTGATGACAGAAACTACGAGCAGTACTTC
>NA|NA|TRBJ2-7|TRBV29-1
CSARGQDSISYEQYF
TGCAGTGCTAGAGGGCAGGACAGTATTTCCTACGAGCAGTACTTC
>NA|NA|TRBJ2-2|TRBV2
CASKMDRNTGELFF
TGTGCCAGCAAAATGGACCGCAACACCGGGGAGCTGTTTTTT
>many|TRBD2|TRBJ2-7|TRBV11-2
CASSPLAGEIYEQYF
TGTGCCAGCAGCCCCCTGGCGGGAGAAATATACGAGCAGTACTTC